The 2 T cell receptor beta chains below come from one sample, sequenced in a study of PD-L1 blockade in urothelial cancer. Sequencing used immunoSEQ multiplex PCR; TCRdb keeps in-frame clones, though not all of them. The sample consists of about 87,000 clones, roughly 84% of them appearing once. As to time point: pretreatment peripheral blood. Here the sequenced sample was PBMCs, taken around atezolizumab (anti-PD-L1) treatment. These receptors all come from a man aged 55 to 70 with urothelial cancer.

CDR3 nucleotides: TGTGCCAGCAATGCAAGAGCTGAGCCCCAGCATTTT. Its translation: CASNARAEPQHF. The chain recombines TRBV7-9 with TRBJ1-5; D remains unclear. The V gene's germline CDR1 is SEHNR and CDR2 FQNEAQ (reference sequence). CDR3 size: 12 residues. V lost 7 bases and J 8 bases, leaving 12 bases between the germline ends. Together with reference TRBV7-9 and TRBJ1-5, the CDR3 gives the full variable domain: DTGVSQNPRHKITKRGQNVTFRCDPISEHNRLYWYRQTLGQGPEFLTYFQNEAQLEKSRLLSDRFSAERPKGSFSTLEIQRTEQGDSAMYLCASNARAEPQHFGDGTRLSIL.

The CDR3 nucleotides are TGTGCCAGCATGTTAACGCAGGGGGCGTATGGCTACACCTTC. Its translation is CASMLTQGAYGYTF. This chain links TRBV6-1 with TRBJ1-2; TRBD1 agrees at 8 bases. The CDR3 length is 14 residues. Germline V gene sequence: CDR1 MNHNS, CDR2 SASEGT. J was trimmed by 5 bases and V by 7 bases; bases with no gene match: 9.